These 3 T cell receptor beta chains were all obtained from the same sample, sequenced in a study of technical replicates of blood from a few donors. The assay was immunoSEQ multiplex PCR, and TCRdb's table has in-frame clones only and misses some. The table records under 80,000 clones, under 95% of them present only once. The sample was T cells isolated from PBMCs. These receptors all come from a human donor in good health.

The chain carries TRBV5-5 and TRBJ1-1; 10 nucleotides agree with TRBD1. This CDR3 is 16 amino acids long. Germline CDR1 is SGHKS and CDR2 is YYEKEE (reference sequence). V dropped 2 bases and J dropped 0; count of bases not matched to a gene: 4. The CDR3 DNA reads as TGTGCCAGCAGCTTAGGACAGGGGGTCATGAACACTGAAGCTTTCTTT. Translating it yields CASSLGQGVMNTEAFF.

The V call is TRBV6-1, the J call TRBJ2-7, with a weak D call TRBD2 (6 bases). CDR1 is MNHNS and CDR2 is SASEGT in the germline V gene. The CDR3 extends over 14 amino acids. Trimming stripped 6 bases from V and 9 bases from J, with 21 bases between. For the CDR3, the DNA is TGTGCCAGCAGGTCGAGGGACTCACACGATCCGCAGTACTTC. Its protein product is CASRSRDSHDPQYF.

V usage is TRBV30 and J usage is TRBJ2-7; possible D gene TRBD2, 5 bases. CDR3 length: 12 residues. The germline V gene encodes CDR1 GTSNPN and CDR2 SVGIG (reference sequence). The ends were cut back, 0 bases at V and 5 bases at J, with 8 bases in the middle. The CDR3 coding sequence is TGTGCCTGGAGTGTACCGAGGGACGAGCAGTACTTC. Protein: CAWSVPRDEQYF.